The 17 T cell receptor beta chains reported below all come from one sample, sequenced in a study of T cells in Graves' hyperthyroidism and ophthalmopathy. RNA transcripts yielded amplified TCR beta CDR3 regions. A first-round RT-PCR of the TCR CDR3 used the HTBI primer set. TCRdb passed the multiplex PCR reads through MiXCR, listing each CDR3 protein once. The table has more than 450,000 distinct CDR3 sequences, just under 20% seen once. Material for sequencing was blood. The receptors were sampled from a middle-aged man with Graves' ophthalmopathy.

In DNA form, the CDR3 reads TGTGCCAGCAGGACAGAGGGCTGGAGGGAGACCCAGTACTTC. As protein: CASRTEGWRETQYF. The chain joins TRBV6-2 or TRBV6-3 to TRBJ2-5; the D gene could be TRBD1 or TRBD2 (5 bases each). The CDR3 loop spans 14 amino acids. Germline V gene sequence: CDR1 MNHEY, CDR2 SVGEGT. The germline V and J ends were trimmed by 6 bases and 5 bases, with 16 bases remaining between them.

The chain is built from TRBV12-3 or TRBV12-4 and TRBJ1-2; 7 bases agree with TRBD1. J gave up 8 bases and V 6 bases, and 9 bases lay outside the gene matches. The CDR3 sequence is 13 residues long. CDR3 sequence reads: CASRSQGQQGYTF. CDR3 in DNA: TGTGCCAGCAGATCACAGGGGCAGCAAGGCTACACCTTC.

This clonotype was found many times. The chain employs TRBV12-3 or TRBV12-4 and TRBJ2-7; D ambiguous. V dropped 2 bases and J dropped 3 bases, with 17 bases sitting between them. This CDR3 is 16 amino acids long. The CDR3 here is CASSLLGSEGYYEQYF. The CDR3 nucleotides read TGTGCCAGCAGTTTATTGGGCAGCGAAGGGTACTACGAGCAGTACTTC.

This clonotype occurred a few times. The rearrangement uses TRBV20-1 and TRBJ2-5, with D possibly being TRBD1 or TRBD2 (5 bases each). The germline V gene encodes CDR1 DFQATT and CDR2 SNEGSKA (reference sequence). The CDR3 is 13 amino acids. Trimming shortened V by 0 bases and J by 4 bases, and 9 bases separated the two germline ends. DNA for the CDR3: TGCAGTGCTAGAGATATCGGGGCAGAGACCCAGTACTTC. This codes for CSARDIGAETQYF.

This clonotype was seen a few times. The gene calls are TRBV6-1 and TRBJ2-3; no reliable D call. The CDR3 is made up of 13 amino acids. The germline gives CDR1 MNHNS, CDR2 SASEGT. Trimming pared 7 bases from V and 2 bases from J, leaving 10 bases between. The CDR3 reads CASTGEYTDTQYF. The CDR3 DNA reads TGTGCCAGCACTGGGGAATACACAGATACGCAGTATTTT.

The chain combines TRBV5-1 with TRBJ1-4; perhaps TRBD1 as D (6 bases). This CDR3 has 16 amino acids. CDR1 is SGHRS, CDR2 YFSETQ, per germline. V was pared by 0 bases and J by 7 bases, with 16 bases between. The DNA of the CDR3 is TGCGCCAGCAGCTTGGATACAGGGTCTCTAGGTGAAAAACTGTTTTTT. Translation: CASSLDTGSLGEKLFF.

There are many counts of this clonotype. The chain joins TRBV18 to TRBJ2-7; 8 nucleotides match TRBD2. CDR1 and CDR2 from the germline V gene are KGHSH and LQKENI. The junction had 6 bases not matched to a gene; V was cut back by 6 bases and J by 5 bases. This CDR3 has 13 amino acids. CDR3: CASSRHGGDEQYF. The DNA for the CDR3 is TGTGCCAGCTCTCGTCACGGGGGGGACGAGCAGTACTTC.

The rearrangement uses TRBV9 and TRBJ1-2; 7 nucleotides match TRBD1. This CDR3 contains 15 residues. The trim removed 2 bases at V and 4 bases at J, leaving 8 bases unmatched. Germline-derived CDR1 and CDR2 are SGDLS and YYNGEE. CDR3 residues: CASSVARTGSYGYTF. The CDR3, as DNA: TGTGCCAGCAGCGTCGCCAGGACAGGTTCCTATGGCTACACCTTC.

This clonotype was detected ten times or more. J is TRBJ2-2 and V is TRBV27; 14 bases are a match to TRBD2. Germline values: CDR1 MNHEY, CDR2 SMNVEV (reference sequence). The junction had 10 bases not matched to a gene; V was cut back by 5 bases and J by 5 bases. This CDR3 contains 18 residues. This CDR3 is CASSPLPGLAGETGELFF. CDR3 nucleotides: TGTGCCAGCAGTCCTCTCCCGGGACTAGCGGGAGAAACCGGGGAGCTGTTTTTT.

This clonotype was found many times. The chain is built from TRBV5-4 and TRBJ2-3; 9 bases match TRBD2. V lost 4 bases and J lost 1; bases outside the gene matches: 1. CDR1 is SGHNT and CDR2 is YYREEE in the germline V gene (reference sequence). The CDR3 runs to 14 residues. The CDR3 region has the DNA TGTGCCAGCAGCCGACTAGCGGGCACAGATACGCAGTATTTT. It specifies CASSRLAGTDTQYF.

This clonotype was observed at least ten times. This chain uses TRBV7-9 with TRBJ2-3; D gene unclear. CDR1 is SEHNR and CDR2 is FQNEAQ in the germline V gene (reference sequence). V was shortened by 6 bases and J by 6 bases, with 10 bases between the two germline ends. The length of the CDR3 is 12 residues. This CDR3 reads CASSLRVDTQYF. The CDR3 nucleotides read TGTGCCAGCAGTTTAAGGGTGGATACGCAGTATTTT.

This clonotype was recorded many times. The V gene is TRBV27, the J gene TRBJ2-3; 7 nucleotides agree with TRBD2. Trimming removed 8 bases from V and 2 bases from J; junction bases left unmatched: 1. The CDR3 has 12 residues. From germline, CDR1 is MNHEY and CDR2 SMNVEV (reference sequence). Here the CDR3 reads CASGRATDTQYF. The CDR3 DNA follows: TGTGCCAGCGGGAGGGCCACAGATACGCAGTATTTT.

This clonotype was found many times. The chain links TRBV30 to TRBJ2-7; D unresolved. This CDR3 spans 17 amino acids. Germline V CDR1 and CDR2: GTSNPN, SVGIG (reference sequence). V was shortened by 0 bases and J by 5 bases, with 23 bases between the two germline ends. The CDR3 is CAWSVNPLVGRGDEQYF. As DNA, the CDR3 is TGTGCCTGGAGTGTAAACCCCTTAGTTGGGCGCGGAGACGAGCAGTACTTC.

At least ten counts were recorded for this clonotype. V gene TRBV5-1 combines with J gene TRBJ2-7, with TRBD1 matching 9 bases. Germline V gene data show CDR1 as SGHRS and CDR2 as YFSETQ. V shed 3 bases, J shed 7 bases, and the junction held 5 bases outside the gene matches. The CDR3 runs to 13 residues. CDR3 nucleotide sequence: TGCGCCAGCAGCTACGTGGGACAGGGAGAGCAGTACTTC. It is translated as CASSYVGQGEQYF.

The V gene is TRBV20-1, the J gene TRBJ1-2, with TRBD1 matching 7 bases. V lost 3 bases and J lost 2; bases outside the gene matches: 3. The CDR3 runs 13 residues. The germline V gene has CDR1 DFQATT and CDR2 SNEGSKA (reference sequence). The CDR3 sequence is CSARTGTNYGYTF. CDR3 DNA sequence: TGCAGTGCTAGGACAGGGACCAACTATGGCTACACCTTC.

Ten or more counts support this clonotype. The rearrangement joins TRBV30 to TRBJ2-3; TRBD2 aligns across 14 bases. Trimming removed 7 bases from V and 4 bases from J; junction bases left unmatched: 4. The CDR3 has 14 amino acids. Per germline, CDR1 GTSNPN and CDR2 SVGIG (reference sequence). The CDR3 reads CAYGLAGGADTQYF. The CDR3 DNA is TGTGCCTATGGACTAGCGGGGGGTGCAGATACGCAGTATTTT.

This clonotype was counted many times. The chain couples TRBV12-3 or TRBV12-4 to TRBJ2-1; D is undetermined. This CDR3 region has 11 residues. Between the trimmed V and J ends, which lost 6 bases and 4 bases, there was a span of 4 bases. The CDR3 DNA sequence: TGTGCCAGCAGGTCATACAATGAGCAGTTCTTC. It is translated as CASRSYNEQFF.